The source of this T cell receptor beta chain is a study of T cell repertoires in cytomegalovirus infection. Looking at the study overall: It was the public TCR beta signatures that indicated both CMV infection and matching HLA type. Study results and limitations: Within the response measured ex vivo, HLA-C-restricted CMV-specific TCR beta clonotypes were dominant. Of the TCR beta families, the public ones yielded a cumulative frequency that identified carriers of CMV plus the relevant HLA.

The CDR3 sequence is 16 residues long. The germline gives CDR1 DFQATT, CDR2 SNEGSKA (reference sequence). Trimming took 7 bases from V and 6 from J, leaving 26 bases between them. A remark on this clonotype: The antigen is not known.

TCRdb recomputed calls from the reads with MiXCR, one row per CDR3 protein. Of almost 90,000 distinct CDR3 sequences detected, over 25% appear once; the ten largest clones hold approximately 71%. This sample comprised CD8+ T cells from cultured PBMCs, obtained from culture after CMV antigen stimulation. The V and J genes are TRBV20-1 and TRBJ2-3, with a weak D call TRBD1 (6 bases). This TCR was recovered from a human donor in good health (CMV status not recorded). Some clones in this sample may be carry-over from other donors' samples. In DNA form, the CDR3 reads TGCAGTGTTGAGCGCGAGACAGGCCCATCATGGGATACGCAGTATTTT. This gives the protein CSVERETGPSWDTQYF.